The entry below describes one TCR beta chain. This clone's antigen is unknown. Base-call qualities are not available, and no considerably larger clone is one nucleotide away. V is trimmed back by 1 base and J by 6 bases, and the junction contains 3 bases that no gene match accounts for. From its cysteine to its phenylalanine, the CDR3 spans 14 amino acids. The only DNA kept is the CDR3, 42 bases in frame from the first base. CDR1 and CDR2 are drawn from the germline V gene: SGDLS, YYNGEE. The library was made by the immunoSEQ multiplex PCR assay. For the multiplex PCR, a mixture combining 60 forward primers for TCR Vbeta segments and 13 reverse primers for TCR Jbeta segments was used. A multiplex PCR assay on genomic DNA amplified the CDR3 region of rearranged TCR beta genes. Amplified TCR beta libraries were sequenced as 87-base-pair reads on the Illumina HiSeq System. The study's own analysis went as follows. A later analysis tallied tens of millions of unique TCR beta chains across the roughly 610 repertoires, and approximately 9.9 million of those chains were shared by two or more donors. Raw reads were error-corrected and collapsed into unique sequences with a nearest-neighbor algorithm that merged closely related sequences to remove PCR and sequencing errors. To assign V, D and J gene segments, CDR3 sequences were aligned to IMGT reference sequences. For a sequence to be retained, at least a six-nucleotide match to both a V gene segment and a J gene segment was required. Rearrangements were called productive when the CDR3 lacked stop codons and stayed in frame with V and J; all others were non-productive. Following IMGT convention, CDR3 was defined as the stretch from the second conserved V-encoded cysteine up to the conserved J-encoded phenylalanine. In an earlier analysis of approximately 500 of the donors, sequences lacking an unambiguous match to a single V gene segment were excluded. In an earlier analysis of 587 of the donors, V segments were called functional above 56.7% productive rearrangements and were called segregating when the between-donor standard deviation exceeded 5%. A statistical classification framework was built for diagnosing cytomegalovirus status from the catalog of TCR beta chain sequences. A later analysis assigned V and J genes by comparing TCR nucleotide sequences with IMGT/GENE-DB human TR gene sequences. A later analysis assigned CDR3 sequences and most-parsimonious VDJ recombination scenarios with the TCRdist pipeline. A later analysis defined each TCR beta chain by its CDR3 amino acid sequence plus V-gene family, and excluded reads lacking a unique V-gene family. In a later analysis, 500 to 700 highly shared, low-generation-probability nucleotide sequences were removed to address suspected cross-contamination and a sequencing artifact. In a later analysis, a clonal expansion index was calculated for each public chain from normalized within-repertoire ranks of inferred template counts. In a later analysis, generation probabilities were computed with a VDJ recombination model fitted to out-of-frame rearrangements, and the resulting probabilities were checked against IGoR. Hypergeometric tests were used in a later analysis to score TCR-TCR, TCR-HLA and TCR-CMV co-occurrence, with a repertoire-size bias correction applied to the TCR pairs. In a later analysis, false discovery rates were estimated by permuting HLA or CMV assignments 20 times. A later analysis grouped co-occurring TCRs with DBSCAN, adding TCRdist sequence similarity when clustering within HLA-allele-positive subsets. Repertoires with fewer than 30,000 or more than 120,000 public chains, plus five repertoires with anomalous nucleotide sharing, were excluded from co-occurrence clustering. The clones in this table, taken by TCRdb from immuneACCESS, are in-frame only. Not every clone is retained; where verified, under half of the shortfall comes from an unresolved V gene, and the cause of the rest is unknown. From that table come the V and J calls and clone size; the DNA was used to work out D and trimming. Here the sample has 110,000 to 150,000 clones; under 80% occur a single time. Less than 3.5% of the sample rests with the top ten.

The data were obtained in a study of cytomegalovirus exposure and HLA in healthy donors (dated by TCRdb to about 2017). The study in broad terms: According to an earlier analysis of 587 of the donors, about 179 million T cells yielded 90 million to 130 million unique TCR beta sequences and roughly 280 Gb of sequence data. HLA typing covered class I and class II loci at four-digit resolution. In addition to the first cohort of roughly 670 subjects, a separate validation cohort of approximately 110 different subjects was used. Donor age, sex, ethnicity and CMV serostatus were collected together with the repertoire data. A later analysis re-examined previously published TCR beta repertoires from roughly 720 donors and added high-resolution HLA genotyping to investigate patterns of TCR occurrence. The genetic ancestry cluster associated with self-reported Caucasian donors included roughly four fifths of the roughly 400 genotyped donors. Using immunosequencing, the study profiled T cell repertoires from some 670 subjects and related those repertoires to cytomegalovirus serostatus. Roughly 5 DR-DQ haplotypes were handled as single units for association and clustering, since linkage in the cohort was strong. Among 350 to 400 genotyped donors of the cohort, an average of roughly 240,000 unique TCR beta nucleotide sequences were sequenced per donor, around 20% of them non-productive. A later genetic analysis took genome-wide SNP genotypes for about 60% of the roughly 670 donors and used that subset as a discovery cohort. The study was designed to test whether signatures of past pathogen exposure could be identified by cataloging public T cell receptors. Rather than using new phenotypic data, the later analysis identified candidate immune exposures from TCR beta sequences and from how often those sequences occurred across donors. The number of donors typed differed by locus, with roughly 620-630 for A, B, C, DRB1 and DQB1, around 500 for DQA1, 600 to 610 for DPA1, and 472 for DPB1. In an earlier analysis of more than 550 of the donors, high-throughput TCR beta sequencing was used to judge whether each TCR beta V gene segment behaved as functional or pseudogenic. Every repertoire in the discovery cohort had been generated on one and the same sequencing platform. Roughly 300 gigabases of sequencing data and approximately 92 million unique TCR sequences made up an early release that covered 500 to 700 HLA-typed donors. To predict cytomegalovirus infection status, the study combined high-throughput TCR immunosequencing, statistical association of individual TCRs with disease status, and machine learning. Study-level results and caveats: A later analysis associated 16,951 TCR beta sequences with specific HLA alleles at a false discovery rate of 0.05. A cluster of highly shared sequence variants was judged likely to be a technical artifact of the sequencing pipeline. In an earlier analysis of more than 450 of the donors, most TCR beta V segments were observed in productive rearrangements about 87% or about 30% of the time, broadly matching IMGT annotations. In both the original and validation cohorts, the classifier was reported to diagnose cytomegalovirus status with high specificity and sensitivity. Because counts were too low, seventeen rarely observed V segments, including chromosome 9 orphons, were left out of the earlier analysis of approximately 500 of the donors. When HLA alleles, especially DR and DQ, strongly co-occurred, attributing TCR associations to individual alleles was difficult. A further reported finding was that TCR beta sequences accurately predicted the HLA-A and HLA-B alleles for most subjects in the first cohort. According to a later analysis, parvovirus B19, influenza, CMV and Epstein-Barr virus appeared linked to several top co-occurrence clusters. In a later genetic analysis, fewer N-insertions in productive TCRs were reported among donors in an Asian-associated ancestry cluster than the 666-donor mean. CMV serostatus was the only immune exposure information available for the cohort. Compared with equally common non-associated chains, HLA-associated TCR beta chains in a later analysis were more clonally expanded and had lower generation probabilities. Only TCR beta chains were sequenced in this cohort, and the absence of alpha or paired-chain data limited detectable features. In the study, approximately 150 TCR beta chains were listed as associated with cytomegalovirus. Correlated functional status among segregating V segments might be attributable to linkage disequilibrium, but an unknown experimental factor could not be ruled out. V-gene and J-gene trimming of TCR beta chains was associated with a missense DCLRE1C variant in a later genetic analysis, and the association was replicated in an independent cohort. In a later analysis, most CMV-associated TCR beta chains were found to appear HLA-restricted, with HLA associations seemingly driven largely by CMV exposure. According to a later analysis, TCR association rates differed among HLA loci, with DRB1 alleles showing the most associated TCRs and HLA-C alleles showing the fewest. Across donors, most TCR sequences were observed very rarely, whereas some public TCRs were present in many individuals. Some IMGT-functional V segments, including TRBV6-2 and TRBV6-3, could not be told apart with the 87-base-pair reads, so those segments were excluded. Presence/absence analyses assumed roughly uniform sequencing depth across donors, an assumption that may not hold. A few of the identified cytomegalovirus-associated TCR beta chains were confirmed in vitro to be specific for cytomegalovirus antigens. It was suggested by the authors that the approach could potentially be generalized to other disease states and immunological phenotypes. Because HLA typing was unavailable for some donors at each locus, only the typed subset was used in association tests.

In total, more than 500 healthy bone marrow donors made up the cohort. Cohort members were all nominally healthy when sampled, although unrecorded immune exposures were likely present. The donor was CMV seronegative and was included in the group of about 400 seronegative cohort members. A peripheral blood sample was collected from each donor, and TCR beta sequencing was performed on peripheral blood mononuclear cells. Genomic DNA was extracted from the blood cell samples with the Qiagen DNeasy Blood Extraction Kit. Sequencing was carried out using PBMCs. The clonotype comes from a male donor in good health and CMV-seronegative. The sequence joins TRBV9 to TRBJ2-3, with TRBD2 matching 9 junction bases. The nucleotides are TGTGCCAGCAGCGTACTAGCGGGGACGGATACGCAGTATTTT. It codes for CASSVLAGTDTQYF.